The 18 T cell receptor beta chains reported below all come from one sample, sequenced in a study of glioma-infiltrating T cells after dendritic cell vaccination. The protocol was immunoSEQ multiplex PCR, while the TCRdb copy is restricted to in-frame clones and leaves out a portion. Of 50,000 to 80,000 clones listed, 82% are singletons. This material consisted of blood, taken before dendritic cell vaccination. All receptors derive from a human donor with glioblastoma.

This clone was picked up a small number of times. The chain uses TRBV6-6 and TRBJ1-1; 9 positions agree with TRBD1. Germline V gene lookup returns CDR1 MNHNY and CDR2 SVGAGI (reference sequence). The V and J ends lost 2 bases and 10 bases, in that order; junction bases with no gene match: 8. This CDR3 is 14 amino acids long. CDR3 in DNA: TGTGCCAGCAGTTACGCGATACAGGGGGCAAGAGCTTTCTTT. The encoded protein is CASSYAIQGARAFF.

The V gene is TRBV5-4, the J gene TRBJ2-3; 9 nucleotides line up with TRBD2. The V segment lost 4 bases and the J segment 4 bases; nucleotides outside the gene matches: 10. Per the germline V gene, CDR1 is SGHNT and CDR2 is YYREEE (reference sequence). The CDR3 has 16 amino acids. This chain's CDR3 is CASSGSSGGFADTQYF. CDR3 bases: TGTGCCAGCAGCGGGTCAAGCGGGGGGTTTGCAGATACGCAGTATTTT.

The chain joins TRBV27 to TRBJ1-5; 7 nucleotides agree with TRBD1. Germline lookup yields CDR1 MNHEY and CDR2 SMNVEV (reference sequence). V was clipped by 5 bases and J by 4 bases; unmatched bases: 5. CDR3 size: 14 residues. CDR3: CASSGGQSNQPQHF. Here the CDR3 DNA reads TGTGCCAGCAGTGGGGGACAGTCAAATCAGCCCCAGCATTTT.

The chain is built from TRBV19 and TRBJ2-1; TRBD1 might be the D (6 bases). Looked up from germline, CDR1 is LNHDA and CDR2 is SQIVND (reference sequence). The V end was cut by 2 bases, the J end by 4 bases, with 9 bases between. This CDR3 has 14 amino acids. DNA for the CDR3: TGTGCCAGTAGTATAAGGACAGAATACAATGAGCAGTTCTTC. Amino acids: CASSIRTEYNEQFF.

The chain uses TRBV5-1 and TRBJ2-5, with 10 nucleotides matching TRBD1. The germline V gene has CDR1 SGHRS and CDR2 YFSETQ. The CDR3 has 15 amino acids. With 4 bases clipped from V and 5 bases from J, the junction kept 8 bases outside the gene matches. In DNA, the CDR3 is TGCGCCAGCAGCCTAGGACAGGGGGAATTGGAGACCCAGTACTTC. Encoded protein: CASSLGQGELETQYF.

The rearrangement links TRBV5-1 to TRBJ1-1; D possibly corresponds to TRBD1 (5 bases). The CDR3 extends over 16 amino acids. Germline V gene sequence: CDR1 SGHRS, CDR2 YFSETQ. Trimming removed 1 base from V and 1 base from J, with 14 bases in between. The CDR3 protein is CASSLMGGVGNTEAFF. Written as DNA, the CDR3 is TGCGCCAGCAGCTTGATGGGGGGTGTGGGGAACACTGAAGCTTTCTTT.

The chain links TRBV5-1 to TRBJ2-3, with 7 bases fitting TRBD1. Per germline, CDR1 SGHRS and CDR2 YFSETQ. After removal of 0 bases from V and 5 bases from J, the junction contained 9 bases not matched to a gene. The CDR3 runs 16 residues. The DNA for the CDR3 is TGCGCCAGCAGCTTGGGGGCAACTAACAGGGGAGATACGCAGTATTTT. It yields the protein CASSLGATNRGDTQYF.

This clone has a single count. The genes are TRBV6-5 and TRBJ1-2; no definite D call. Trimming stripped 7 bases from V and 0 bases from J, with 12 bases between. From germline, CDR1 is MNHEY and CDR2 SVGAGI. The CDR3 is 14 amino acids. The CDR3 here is CASTRLGTNYGYTF. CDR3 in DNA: TGTGCCAGCACCCGACTCGGGACTAACTATGGCTACACCTTC.

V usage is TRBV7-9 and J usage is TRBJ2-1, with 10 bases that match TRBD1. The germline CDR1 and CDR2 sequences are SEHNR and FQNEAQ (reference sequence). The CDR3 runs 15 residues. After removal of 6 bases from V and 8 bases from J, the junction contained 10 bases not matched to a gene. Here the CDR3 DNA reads TGTGCCAGCAGGGTTCCGGGACAGGGGAGTGATGAGCAGTTCTTC. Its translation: CASRVPGQGSDEQFF. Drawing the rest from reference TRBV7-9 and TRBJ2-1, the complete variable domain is DTGVSQNPRHKITKRGQNVTFRCDPISEHNRLYWYRQTLGQGPEFLTYFQNEAQLEKSRLLSDRFSAERPKGSFSTLEIQRTEQGDSAMYLCASRVPGQGSDEQFFGPGTRLTVL.

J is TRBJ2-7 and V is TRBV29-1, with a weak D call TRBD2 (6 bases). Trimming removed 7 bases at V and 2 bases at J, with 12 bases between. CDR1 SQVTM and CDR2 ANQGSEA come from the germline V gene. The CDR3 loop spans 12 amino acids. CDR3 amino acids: CSAGGGAYEQYF. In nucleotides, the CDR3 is TGCAGCGCCGGAGGAGGGGCCTACGAGCAGTACTTC.

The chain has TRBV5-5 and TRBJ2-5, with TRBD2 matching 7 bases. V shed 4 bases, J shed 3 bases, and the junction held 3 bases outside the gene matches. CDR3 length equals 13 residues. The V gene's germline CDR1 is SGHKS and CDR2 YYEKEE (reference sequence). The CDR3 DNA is TGTGCCAGCAGCCCGGGGGGTAAAGAGACCCAGTACTTC. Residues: CASSPGGKETQYF. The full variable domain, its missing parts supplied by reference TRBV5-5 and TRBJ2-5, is DAGVTQSPTHLIKTRGQQVTLRCSPISGHKSVSWYQQVLGQGPQFIFQYYEKEERGRGNFPDRFSARQFPNYSSELNVNALLLGDSALYLCASSPGGKETQYFGPGTRLLVL.

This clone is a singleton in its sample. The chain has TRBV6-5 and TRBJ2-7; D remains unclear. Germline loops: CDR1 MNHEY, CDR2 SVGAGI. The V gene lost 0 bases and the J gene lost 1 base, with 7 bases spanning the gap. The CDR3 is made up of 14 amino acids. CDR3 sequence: CASSYSPVSYEQYF. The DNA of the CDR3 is TGTGCCAGCAGTTACTCGCCGGTTTCCTACGAGCAGTACTTC.

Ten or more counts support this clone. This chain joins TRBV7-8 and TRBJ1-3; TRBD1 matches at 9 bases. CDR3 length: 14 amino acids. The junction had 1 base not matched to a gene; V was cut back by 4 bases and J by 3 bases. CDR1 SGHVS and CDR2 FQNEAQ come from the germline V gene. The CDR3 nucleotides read TGTGCCAGCAGCTCGACAGGGGGTGGAAACACCATATATTTT. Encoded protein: CASSSTGGGNTIYF.

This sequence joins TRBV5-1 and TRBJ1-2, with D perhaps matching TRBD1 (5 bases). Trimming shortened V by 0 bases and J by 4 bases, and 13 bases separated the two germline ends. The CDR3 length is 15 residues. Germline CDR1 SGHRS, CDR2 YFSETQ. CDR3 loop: CASSLGPQGGYGYTF. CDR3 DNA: TGCGCCAGCAGCTTGGGCCCCCAGGGAGGCTATGGCTACACCTTC. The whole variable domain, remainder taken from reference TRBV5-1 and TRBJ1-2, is KAGVTQTPRYLIKTRGQQVTLSCSPISGHRSVSWYQQTPGQGLQFLFEYFSETQRNKGNFPGRFSGRQFSNSRSEMNVSTLELGDSALYLCASSLGPQGGYGYTFGSGTRLTVV.

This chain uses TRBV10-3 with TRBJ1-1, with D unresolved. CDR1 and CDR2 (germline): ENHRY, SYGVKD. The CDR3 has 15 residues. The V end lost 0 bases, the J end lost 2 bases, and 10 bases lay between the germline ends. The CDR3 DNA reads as TGTGCCATCAGTGAGTCGGAGGGTTTCAACACTGAAGCTTTCTTT. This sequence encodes CAISESEGFNTEAFF.

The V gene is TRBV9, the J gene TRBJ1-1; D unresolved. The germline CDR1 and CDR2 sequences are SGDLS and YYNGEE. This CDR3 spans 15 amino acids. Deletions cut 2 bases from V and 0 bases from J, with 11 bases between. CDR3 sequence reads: CASSVHHSLNTEAFF. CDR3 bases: TGTGCCAGCAGCGTTCATCACAGCCTGAACACTGAAGCTTTCTTT.

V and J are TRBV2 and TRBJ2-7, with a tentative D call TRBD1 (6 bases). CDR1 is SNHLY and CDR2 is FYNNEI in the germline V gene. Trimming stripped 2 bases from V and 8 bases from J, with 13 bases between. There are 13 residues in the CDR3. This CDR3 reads CASSETRGGQQYF. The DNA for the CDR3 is TGTGCCAGCAGTGAAACCCGAGGGGGACAGCAGTACTTC.

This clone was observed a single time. The CDR3 here is CASSRGDRGTEAFF. CDR3 sequence (DNA): TGTGCCAGCAGCCGCGGGGACAGGGGGACTGAAGCTTTCTTT. V usage is TRBV6-5 and J usage is TRBJ1-1; 11 positions agree with TRBD1. This CDR3 spans 14 amino acids. V trimming: 6 bases; J trimming: 5 bases; junction bases outside the gene matches: 5. Germline V CDR1 and CDR2: MNHEY, SVGAGI.